This entry lists 24 T cell receptor beta chains sequenced from one sample in a study of blood T cell repertoires in acute mononucleosis. Study findings and constraints: GLC-BM selection appeared to involve both TCR alpha and beta chains.

Measured with immunoSEQ multiplex PCR; TCRdb has only the in-frame clones, and not every one. The table has thousands of clones, 20% to 25% seen once. Regarding time point: convalescence about 6 months (5-8 months) after acute presentation (visit 7). The sample in question was EBV GLC epitope tetramer+ CD8+ T cells sorted from PBMCs, obtained during convalescence from infectious mononucleosis. The subset was: CD8 T cells binding tetramer with EBV BMLF1 280-288 peptide (GLC-BM). Receptors were obtained from a woman aged 18-29 years with infectious mononucleosis caused by EBV.

In regard to this clone: This is likely an artifact of a read error, given a far larger clone one base away. The same CDR3 is also encoded by other DNA sequences in this sample. CDR3 nucleotide sequence: TGTGCCAGCAGCTTGGTCGCCATGTATTACGAGCAGTACTTC. Protein: CASSLVAMYYEQYF. This rearrangement joins TRBV11-2 to TRBJ2-7; D is undetermined. CDR1 SGHAT and CDR2 FQNNGV come from the germline V gene. The CDR3 consists of 14 residues. Trimming pared 3 bases from V and 4 bases from J, leaving 13 bases between.

The chain combines TRBV4-2 with TRBJ2-1, with 15 nucleotides matching TRBD2. Per the germline V gene, CDR1 is LGHNA and CDR2 is YNFKEQ. CDR3 length equals 20 residues. J gave up 0 bases and V 9 bases, and 15 bases lay outside the gene matches. The CDR3: CASSIEGLAGGPPSYNEQFF. DNA for the CDR3: TGTGCCAGTAGTATCGAGGGACTAGCGGGAGGACCCCCCTCCTACAATGAGCAGTTCTTC.

The J gene is TRBJ2-1, the V gene TRBV27; the match to TRBD1 covers 9 bases. Trimming cost V 6 bases and J 8 bases; bases outside gene matches: 5. CDR1 MNHEY and CDR2 SMNVEV come from the germline V gene (reference sequence). The CDR3 is 13 residues long. As DNA, the CDR3 is TGTGCCAGCAGCGCGACAGGGGGGGATGAGCAGTTCTTC. It codes for CASSATGGDEQFF.

The chain combines TRBV2 with TRBJ1-4, with D maybe TRBD1 (5 bases). The CDR3 sequence is 14 residues long. The germline CDR1 and CDR2 sequences are SNHLY and FYNNEI. The CDR3 sequence is CVGGTESTNEKLFF. The CDR3 DNA reads TGTGTCGGCGGGACGGAGTCAACTAATGAAAAACTGTTTTTT.

Concerning this clone itself: With a far larger clone one base away, a read error is the likely cause. The DNA of the CDR3 is TGTGCCGGCAGTTTAACCGGGACATTTAGGGGCTACACCTTC. It specifies CAGSLTGTFRGYTF. The rearrangement joins TRBV27 to TRBJ1-2; D perhaps matches TRBD1 (6 bases). Germline V gene data show CDR1 as MNHEY and CDR2 as SMNVEV (reference sequence). This CDR3 is 14 amino acids long.

This clone was counted a few times. The DNA for the CDR3 is TGTGCCAGCAGCGACGAGGGGGGGCTTGTGAACACTGAAGCTTTCTTT. Translation gives CASSDEGGLVNTEAFF. The chain uses TRBV7-9 and TRBJ1-1, with D possibly matching TRBD1 (6 bases). The ends were cut back, 5 bases at V and 0 bases at J, with 16 bases in the middle. The CDR3 is 16 amino acids. Per the germline V gene, CDR1 is SEHNR and CDR2 is FQNEAQ (reference sequence).

To note about this clone: A far larger clone is one nucleotide away, so this likely arose from a read error. Other DNA sequences in this sample translate to the same CDR3. The chain carries TRBV29-1 and TRBJ1-4; a weak D match, TRBD1 (5 bases). Germline lookup yields CDR1 SQVTM and CDR2 ANQGSEA. The CDR3 loop spans 14 amino acids. CDR3 region: CCVGSGGTNEKLFF. CDR3 in DNA: TGCTGCGTTGGGTCCGGGGGAACTAATGAAAAACTGTTTTTT.

On this clone: A far more abundant clone sits one base away, making this likely a read error. Other nucleotide sequences in the sample specify the same CDR3. The gene calls are TRBV29-1 and TRBJ1-4; TRBD1 matches at 11 bases. Germline V CDR1 and CDR2: SQVTM, ANQGSEA. The CDR3 is made up of 14 amino acids. For the CDR3, the DNA is TGCAGCGTGGGGACAGGGGGTACTAATGAAAATCTGTTTTTT. It encodes CSVGTGGTNENLFF. The variable domain in full, with the rest retrieved from reference TRBV29-1 and TRBJ1-4, is SAVISQKPSRDICQRGTSLTIQCQVDSQVTMMFWYRQQPGQSLTLIATANQGSEATYESGFVIDKFPISRPNLTFSTLTVSNMSPEDSSIYLCSVGTGGTNENLFFGSGTQLSVL.

This clone was seen repeatedly, ten times or more. This chain joins TRBV28 and TRBJ1-2; tentative D call: TRBD1 (6 bases). Looked up from germline, CDR1 is MDHEN and CDR2 is SYDVKM. V was cut by 2 bases and J by 8 bases, with 15 bases left in between. The CDR3 is 14 amino acids. DNA of the CDR3: TGTGCCAGCAGTTTAACCGGGACATTTAGGGGCTACACCTTC. Its protein is CASSLTGTFRGYTF.

Concerning this clone itself: The limits of the CDR3 on the DNA are not certain, so only TCRdb's listed CDR3 is given. The chain combines TRBV15 with TRBJ2-2; the table's D call TRBD1 went unverified against the DNA. CDR1 is LNHNV and CDR2 is YYDKDF in the germline V gene (reference sequence). The CDR3 adds up to 18 amino acids, both ends counted. The CDR3 reads CATGPALRGKNTGELFFF.

The table lists this clone with many counts. This sequence joins TRBV4-2 and TRBJ2-7, with no clear D. CDR3 length: 13 amino acids. CDR1 and CDR2 (germline): LGHNA, YNFKEQ. The V and J ends lost 5 bases and 3 bases respectively, with 11 bases between them. The CDR3 is CASSLSFSYEQYF. The CDR3 DNA is TGTGCCAGCAGCTTAAGTTTCAGCTACGAGCAGTACTTC.

About this clone itself: A read error is the likely source, as a far larger clone sits one nucleotide away. The V and J genes are TRBV27 and TRBJ1-2; D perhaps matches TRBD1 (6 bases). The germline CDR1 and CDR2 sequences are MNHEY and SMNVEV (reference sequence). The CDR3 is made up of 14 amino acids. CDR3 nucleotides: TGTGCCATCAGTTTAACCGGGACATTTAGGGGCTACACCTTC. Translated: CAISLTGTFRGYTF.

For this clone: This likely stems from a read error, as it lies one base from a far larger clone. This chain joins TRBV14 and TRBJ2-3; D uncertain. This CDR3 is 13 amino acids long. CDR1 and CDR2 from the germline V gene are SGHDN and FVKESK. CDR3 bases: TGTGCCAGCAGCCAATCTCCCGGCGGTACGCATTATTTT. It codes for CASSQSPGGTHYF.

This clone was detected only a few times. The rearrangement joins TRBV25-1 to TRBJ2-7, with 14 bases identical to TRBD2. The CDR3 totals 16 residues. J was trimmed by 4 bases and V by 6 bases; bases with no gene match: 8. CDR1 MGHDK and CDR2 SYGVNS come from the germline V gene. CDR3 DNA sequence: TGTGCCAGCAGCTTGGGACTAGCGGGAGTAGGGTACGAGCAGTACTTC. It specifies CASSLGLAGVGYEQYF.

The J gene is TRBJ2-5, the V gene TRBV7-9; the match to TRBD2 covers 13 bases. The DNA end lines up better with TRBJ2-7; the J call may be wrong. This CDR3 has 15 amino acids. Germline loops: CDR1 SEHNR, CDR2 FQNEAQ (reference sequence). The CDR3: CASSPGLAGFYEQYF. The CDR3 region has the DNA TGTGCCAGCAGCCCGGGACTAGCGGGGTTCTACGAGCAGTACTTC.

The chain combines TRBV11-1 with TRBJ2-5, with D perhaps TRBD1 (6 bases). The J call may be wrong; the DNA end is better matched by TRBJ2-7. CDR1 and CDR2 from the germline V gene are SGHAT and FQDESV (reference sequence). The CDR3 consists of 15 residues. The CDR3 sequence: CASSPWDTLSYEQYF. The DNA for the CDR3 is TGTGCCAGCAGCCCATGGGACACCTTATCCTACGAGCAGTACTTC.

Remarks on this clone: Given a far larger clone just one base away, this is likely a sequencing read error. CDR3 region: CASSLAWVVGGNEQYF. CDR3 coding DNA: TGTGCCAGCAGCTTAGCTTGGGTAGTGGGGGGAAACGAGCAGTACTTC. The rearrangement uses TRBV7-9 and TRBJ2-5; possibly TRBD2 for D (6 bases). The J call is in doubt because the DNA end fits TRBJ2-7 better. CDR3 length equals 16 residues. Germline loops: CDR1 SEHNR, CDR2 FQNEAQ (reference sequence).

This clone came up a few times. Given a far larger clone just one base away, this is likely a sequencing read error. The genes are TRBV11-3 and TRBJ2-2, with TRBD1 as a possible D gene (6 bases). V gave up 6 bases and J gave up 6 bases, with 17 bases separating them. The CDR3 is made up of 15 amino acids. In germline, CDR1 is SGHNT, CDR2 YENEEA. The CDR3 DNA reads as TGTGCCAGCAGTGAGGGGGACATCGCCCCCGGGGAGCTGTTTTTT. It codes for CASSEGDIAPGELFF.

This clone was seen more than once but under ten times. The junction and the germline gene differ at one end; a read error may be behind it. Additional DNA sequences in this sample encode the identical CDR3. This rearrangement joins TRBV9 to TRBJ1-1; a possible D gene is TRBD1 (6 bases). The CDR3 is 16 amino acids. Germline CDR1 is SGDLS and CDR2 is YYNGEE. The CDR3 is CARSVEGGLVNTEAFF. The CDR3 DNA follows: TGTGCCCGCAGCGTCGAGGGGGGGCTTGTGAACACTGAAGCTTTCTTT.

The table lists this clone with a few counts. Given a much more abundant clone one base away, this may be a read error. J is TRBJ2-5 and V is TRBV6-5; 7 bases align to TRBD2. Germline V gives CDR1 MNHEY, CDR2 SVGAGI. V trimming: 6 bases; J trimming: 11 bases; junction bases outside the gene matches: 18. This CDR3 spans 15 amino acids. The CDR3 DNA is TGTGCCAGCAGCTCCCTCGGGGGAGGGTGGCGGGGGCAGTACTTC. It encodes CASSSLGGGWRGQYF.

Regarding this clone: Compared with germline, one end of the junction differs, possibly owing to a read error. The J gene is TRBJ2-1, the V gene TRBV9, with 14 positions matching TRBD2. This CDR3 has 14 residues. CDR1 and CDR2 from the germline V gene are SGDLS and YYNGEE. As DNA, the CDR3 is TGCACCAGCGCCCGGACTAGCGGGAGGAGAGAGGAGTTCTTC. This codes for CTSARTSGRREEFF.

Many counts were recorded for this clone. This rearrangement joins TRBV9 to TRBJ2-1; 10 positions match TRBD2. Germline CDR1 SGDLS, CDR2 YYNGEE. The ends lost 4 bases at V and 10 bases at J; junction bases unmatched: 14. The CDR3 runs to 16 residues. The CDR3 nucleotides are TGTGCCAGCAGCAAAGGGCCAGCGGGGGGGCCAAGGGAGCAGTTCTTC. Its translation is CASSKGPAGGPREQFF.

This clone was seen only a few times. One base separates it from a far larger clone, so it is likely a read error. The chain links TRBV12-5 to TRBJ2-1, with a weak D call TRBD1 (6 bases). Germline CDR1 reads LGHNT; CDR2 reads FRNRAP. V shed 7 bases and J shed 6 bases, with 19 bases lying between them. The CDR3 runs 15 residues. DNA for the CDR3: TGTGCTAGTGTCCATGAGGCAGGGGTAGCCAATGAGCAGTTCTTC. Protein sequence: CASVHEAGVANEQFF.

Comment on this clone: A read error is the likely source, as a far larger clone sits one nucleotide away. This chain connects TRBV14 to TRBJ2-1, with TRBD2 matching 15 bases. Trimming at V came to 4 bases and at J to 6 bases, leaving 13 bases not matched to a gene. The length of the CDR3 is 19 residues. Germline CDR1 and CDR2: SGHDN and FVKESK. The CDR3 sequence is CASSPGLAGGLWLFNEQFF. Here the CDR3 DNA reads TGTGCCAGCAGCCCCGGACTAGCGGGGGGGCTCTGGCTCTTCAATGAGCAGTTCTTC.